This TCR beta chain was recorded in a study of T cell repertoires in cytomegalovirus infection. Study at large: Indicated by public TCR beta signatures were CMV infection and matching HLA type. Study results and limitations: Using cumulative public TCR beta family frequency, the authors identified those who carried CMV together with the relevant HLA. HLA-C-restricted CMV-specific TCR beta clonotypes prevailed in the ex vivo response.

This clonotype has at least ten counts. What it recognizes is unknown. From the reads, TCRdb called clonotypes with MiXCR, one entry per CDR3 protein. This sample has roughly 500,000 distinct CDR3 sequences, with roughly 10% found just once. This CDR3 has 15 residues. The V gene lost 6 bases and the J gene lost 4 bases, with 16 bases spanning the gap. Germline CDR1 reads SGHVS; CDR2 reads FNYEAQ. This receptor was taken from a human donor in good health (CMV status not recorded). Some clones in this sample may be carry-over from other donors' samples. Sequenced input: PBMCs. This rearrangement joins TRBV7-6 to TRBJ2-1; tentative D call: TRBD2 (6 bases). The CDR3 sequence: CASRAAVGGYNEQFF. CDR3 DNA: TGTGCCAGCAGAGCCGCGGTGGGGGGTTACAATGAGCAGTTCTTC.